This TCR beta chain was documented in a study of cytomegalovirus exposure and HLA in healthy donors. Germline V gene sequence: CDR1 MNHEY, CDR2 SMNVEV (reference sequence). The CDR3 covers 15 residues. Trimming removed 3 bases at V and 3 bases at J, with 12 bases between. The study ran its PCR with 60 Vbeta and 13 Jbeta primers. Under the authors' procedure: Some 9.9 million shared chains were among some 75 million unique TCR beta chains counted in a later analysis. Some clones are missing from TCRdb's copy, which holds only in-frame ones; the method was immunoSEQ multiplex PCR. D and trimming come from the DNA, and the V and J calls and clone size come from that table. The sample yields some 120,000 clones, 75% to 85% seen once.

The chain carries TRBV27 and TRBJ1-5; no clear D gene. The sample comprised PBMCs. This TCR was sampled from a woman aged 45-65 years in good health and CMV-seropositive. The CDR3 DNA reads as TGTGCCAGCAGTTTTGGGCGGGGAATCAATCAGCCCCAGCATTTT. This gives the protein CASSFGRGINQPQHF.